The 23 T cell receptor beta chains below come from one sample, sequenced in a study of monozygotic twins with inflammatory bowel disease. TCRdb re-called the 5' RACE reads; every CDR3 protein appears as one record, without DNA. The sample spans about 300,000 distinct CDR3 sequences; the ten largest clones claim less than 6.5%. Input material: blood. Receptors originate from a human donor with ulcerative colitis or Crohn's disease, or a healthy co-twin of an affected twin (not recorded which).

The J gene is TRBJ2-1, the V gene TRBV2; TCRdb calls TRBD1, which cannot be checked without DNA. CDR1 is SNHLY, CDR2 FYNNEI, per germline. The CDR3 is 11 residues long. The CDR3 sequence: CASLRGVEQFF.

The chain couples TRBV5-6 to TRBJ1-3. This CDR3 contains 15 residues. Looked up from germline, CDR1 is SGHDT and CDR2 is YYEEEE. CDR3 amino acids: CASSPNPESGNTIYF. Complete variable domain (other parts from reference TRBV5-6 and TRBJ1-3): DAGVTQSPTHLIKTRGQQVTLRCSPKSGHDTVSWYQQALGQGPQFIFQYYEEEERQRGNFPDRFSGHQFPNYSSELNVNALLLGDSALYLCASSPNPESGNTIYFGEGSWLTVV.

The V and J genes are TRBV9 and TRBJ2-7; TCRdb outputs TRBD2, but without DNA this stays unchecked. Germline values: CDR1 SGDLS, CDR2 YYNGEE. The CDR3 is made up of 15 amino acids. CDR3 sequence reads: CASSVYGRGDYEQYF. The full variable domain, its missing parts supplied by reference TRBV9 and TRBJ2-7, is DSGVTQTPKHLITATGQRVTLRCSPRSGDLSVYWYQQSLDQGLQFLIQYYNGEERAKGNILERFSAQQFPDLHSELNLSSLELGDSALYFCASSVYGRGDYEQYFGPGTRLTVT.

This chain connects TRBV24-1 to TRBJ2-3; the TCRdb call, TRBD2, lacks DNA for checking. Germline V gives CDR1 KGHDR, CDR2 SFDVKD. The CDR3 consists of 17 residues. This CDR3 is CATSDPGLAGGPDTQYF.

The chain employs TRBV11-3 and TRBJ2-4; checking the TCRdb D call of TRBD1 is not possible without DNA. The CDR3 contains 13 residues. Germline V gene sequence: CDR1 SGHNT, CDR2 YENEEA. The CDR3 sequence: CASSLSGQNIQYF.

CDR3 amino acids: CASVTSGTSYEQYF. This sequence joins TRBV9 and TRBJ2-7. Germline assignment: CDR1 SGDLS and CDR2 YYNGEE. There are 14 residues in the CDR3.

This chain joins TRBV7-8 and TRBJ1-5. The CDR3 runs 13 residues. Germline assignment: CDR1 SGHVS and CDR2 FQNEAQ. The CDR3 here is CASGRTENQPQHF. The full variable domain, with the rest looked up from reference TRBV7-8 and TRBJ1-5, is GAGVSQSPRYKVAKRGQDVALRCDPISGHVSLFWYQQALGQGPEFLTYFQNEAQLDKSGLPSDRFFAERPEGSVSTLKIQRTQQEDSAVYLCASGRTENQPQHFGDGTRLSIL.

The chain joins TRBV28 to TRBJ2-2; there is no DNA to check the TCRdb D call of TRBD1. CDR1 MDHEN and CDR2 SYDVKM come from the germline V gene. The CDR3 length is 13 residues. CDR3 amino acids: CASSLSGVRELFF.

The chain couples TRBV20-1 to TRBJ2-2. Germline CDR1 and CDR2: DFQATT and SNEGSKA (reference sequence). This CDR3 has 14 residues. This CDR3 reads CSAPAGPWSGELFF.

This chain joins TRBV7-2 and TRBJ1-5. The CDR3 sequence is 12 residues long. Germline CDR1 and CDR2: SGHTA and FQGNSA. The CDR3 loop is CASSLFGQPQHF.

CDR3 amino acids: CASSQGQGQETQYF. The rearrangement links TRBV5-1 to TRBJ2-5; TCRdb picks TRBD1, but there is no DNA to check that call. CDR3 length: 14 amino acids. Germline lookup yields CDR1 SGHRS and CDR2 YFSETQ.

The chain's CDR3 is CAISNSGGNYEQYF. The chain joins TRBV10-3 to TRBJ2-7; TCRdb selects TRBD2, and the lack of DNA leaves this call unchecked. The CDR3 runs 14 residues. From germline, CDR1 is ENHRY and CDR2 SYGVKD.

This chain connects TRBV6-2 or TRBV6-3 to TRBJ1-2; TCRdb selects TRBD1, and the lack of DNA leaves this call unchecked. The length of the CDR3 is 16 residues. Germline CDR1 reads MNHEY; CDR2 reads SVGEGT. CDR3 sequence reads: CASSTPGQAPNYGYTF.

The chain combines TRBV10-3 with TRBJ2-1. The CDR3 length is 12 residues. Germline values: CDR1 ENHRY, CDR2 SYGVKD. This CDR3 reads CAISAFDNEQFF.

The rearrangement joins TRBV5-5 to TRBJ2-3; no DNA is available, so the TRBD1 call from TCRdb remains unchecked. CDR3 length equals 17 residues. Germline assignment: CDR1 SGHKS and CDR2 YYEKEE (reference sequence). CDR3 in amino acids: CASSLARRGSEEDTQYF.

The gene calls are TRBV5-1 and TRBJ2-1. Germline V gene lookup returns CDR1 SGHRS and CDR2 YFSETQ. This CDR3 is built from 15 residues. CDR3 protein: CASSLGRQTYNEQFF.

V usage is TRBV9 and J usage is TRBJ2-5; as DNA is missing, the TRBD1 call by TCRdb cannot be tested. The CDR3 is 14 amino acids. Germline assignment: CDR1 SGDLS and CDR2 YYNGEE. CDR3 protein: CASSVEGGAETQYF.

This chain connects TRBV12-3 or TRBV12-4 to TRBJ1-2; TCRdb selects TRBD1, and the lack of DNA leaves this call unchecked. CDR3 length: 14 residues. The CDR3 loop is CASSLNTGQGDYTF.

The chain employs TRBV7-2 and TRBJ2-1. CDR3 length: 13 residues. Germline values: CDR1 SGHTA, CDR2 FQGNSA. CDR3 loop: CASSLQAAGEQFF.

The chain links TRBV5-1 to TRBJ2-5; with no DNA, the TCRdb D assignment of TRBD1 cannot be verified. The germline V gene encodes CDR1 SGHRS and CDR2 YFSETQ. This CDR3 has 14 residues. The chain's CDR3 is CASRSGTGDETQYF.

The chain carries TRBV6-2 or TRBV6-3 and TRBJ2-2; no DNA is available, so the TRBD1 call from TCRdb remains unchecked. Germline CDR1 MNHEY, CDR2 SVGEGT. The CDR3 has 16 residues. The CDR3 reads CASSLPGQGRTGELFF.

The rearrangement links TRBV30 to TRBJ1-4; TCRdb outputs TRBD1, but without DNA this stays unchecked. Germline-derived CDR1 and CDR2 are GTSNPN and SVGIG (reference sequence). The CDR3 consists of 15 residues. This CDR3 reads CAWRAARGPSEKLFF.

CDR3 amino acids: CASSLGPHTNQPQHF. J is TRBJ1-5 and V is TRBV7-2; with no DNA, the TCRdb D assignment of TRBD1 cannot be verified. This CDR3 comprises 15 residues. CDR1 is SGHTA, CDR2 FQGNSA, per germline.